The present TCR beta chain was sequenced within a study of cytomegalovirus exposure and HLA in healthy donors. This clone was seen a few times. The PCR employed 60 Vbeta primers together with 13 Jbeta primers. TCRdb keeps only in-frame clones here, not all; method: immunoSEQ multiplex PCR. The repertoire holds 90,000 to 150,000 clones, with 77% as singletons. Trimming at V came to 4 bases and at J to 4 bases, leaving 5 bases not matched to a gene. This CDR3 spans 16 amino acids. The germline V gene encodes CDR1 SGHRS and CDR2 YFSETQ. The sample was PBMCs. This chain links TRBV5-1 with TRBJ2-2, with 12 nucleotides matching TRBD2. This clonotype was sampled from a man younger than 35 in good health and CMV-seropositive. The DNA of the CDR3 is TGCGCCAGCAGCCTCGGACTAGCGGGGACCACCGGGGAGCTGTTTTTT. Amino acids: CASSLGLAGTTGELFF.